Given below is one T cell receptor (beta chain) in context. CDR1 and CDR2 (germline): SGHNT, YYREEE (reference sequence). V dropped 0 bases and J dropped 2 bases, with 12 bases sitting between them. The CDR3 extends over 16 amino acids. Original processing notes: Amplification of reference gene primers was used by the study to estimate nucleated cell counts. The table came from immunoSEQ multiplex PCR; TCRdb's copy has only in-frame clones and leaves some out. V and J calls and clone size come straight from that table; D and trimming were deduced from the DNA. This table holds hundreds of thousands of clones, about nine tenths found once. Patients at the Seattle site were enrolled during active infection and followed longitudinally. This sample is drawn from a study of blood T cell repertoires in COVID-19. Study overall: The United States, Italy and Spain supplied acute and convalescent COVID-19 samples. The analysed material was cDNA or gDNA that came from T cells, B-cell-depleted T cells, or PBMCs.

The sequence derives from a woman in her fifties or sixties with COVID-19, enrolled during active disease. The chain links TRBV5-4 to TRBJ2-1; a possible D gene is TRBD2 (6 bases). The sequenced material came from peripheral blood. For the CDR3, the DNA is TGTGCCAGCAGCTTGGATGTGGCTAGCGCCTACAATGAGCAGTTCTTC. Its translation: CASSLDVASAYNEQFF.